This TCR beta chain was obtained from a study of control samples from healthy donors and cancer patients. The table came from immunoSEQ multiplex PCR; TCRdb's copy has only in-frame clones and leaves some out. The sample consists of 50,000 to 65,000 clones, 75% to 95% of them appearing once. CDR1 is SGHNT, CDR2 YENEEA, per germline. The V and J ends lost 4 bases and 3 bases, in that order; junction bases with no gene match: 10. The CDR3 spans 16 residues. What was sequenced was PBMCs. The chain employs TRBV11-3 and TRBJ2-5; 8 bases are a match to TRBD1. The clonotype was recovered from a woman in her forties or fifties with colorectal cancer. The CDR3 protein is CASSYGQGATEETQYF. CDR3 bases: TGTGCCAGCAGCTACGGACAGGGCGCGACCGAAGAGACCCAGTACTTC. Looking up the rest from reference TRBV11-3 and TRBJ2-5 gives the full variable domain: EAGVVQSPRYKIIEKKQPVAFWCNPISGHNTLYWYLQNLGQGPELLIRYENEEAVDDSQLPKDRFSAERLKGVDSTLKIQPAELGDSAVYLCASSYGQGATEETQYFGPGTRLLVL.